This T cell receptor (beta chain) was sequenced during a study of shared clonotypes between healthy human individuals. Study-wide results and limits: Across subsets, estimated richness was generally greater for naive than for memory populations. Naive CD4 clonotypes overlapped across a few donors at about 5.2%. Represented genetic and exposure-history diversity was restricted by having few donors.

Assay used: immunoSEQ multiplex PCR; TCRdb lists only in-frame clones, some missing. The data show over 850,000 clones, 70% to 80% seen once. As for this clone: The antigen is not known.

Sequencing was performed on memory CD4+ T cells from PBMCs. Subset: CD45RA-negative fraction. The receptor was isolated from a man aged 18-30 years in good health. Some clones in this sample may be carry-over from other donors' samples.

The CDR3 spells CSGLGGNNEKLFF. The CDR3 DNA reads as TGCAGCGGCCTGGGTGGAAATAATGAAAAACTGTTTTTT. This chain connects TRBV29-1 to TRBJ1-4, with D unresolved. CDR3 length equals 13 residues. The V gene's germline CDR1 is SQVTM and CDR2 ANQGSEA. Trimming pared 7 bases from V and 4 bases from J, leaving 13 bases between.